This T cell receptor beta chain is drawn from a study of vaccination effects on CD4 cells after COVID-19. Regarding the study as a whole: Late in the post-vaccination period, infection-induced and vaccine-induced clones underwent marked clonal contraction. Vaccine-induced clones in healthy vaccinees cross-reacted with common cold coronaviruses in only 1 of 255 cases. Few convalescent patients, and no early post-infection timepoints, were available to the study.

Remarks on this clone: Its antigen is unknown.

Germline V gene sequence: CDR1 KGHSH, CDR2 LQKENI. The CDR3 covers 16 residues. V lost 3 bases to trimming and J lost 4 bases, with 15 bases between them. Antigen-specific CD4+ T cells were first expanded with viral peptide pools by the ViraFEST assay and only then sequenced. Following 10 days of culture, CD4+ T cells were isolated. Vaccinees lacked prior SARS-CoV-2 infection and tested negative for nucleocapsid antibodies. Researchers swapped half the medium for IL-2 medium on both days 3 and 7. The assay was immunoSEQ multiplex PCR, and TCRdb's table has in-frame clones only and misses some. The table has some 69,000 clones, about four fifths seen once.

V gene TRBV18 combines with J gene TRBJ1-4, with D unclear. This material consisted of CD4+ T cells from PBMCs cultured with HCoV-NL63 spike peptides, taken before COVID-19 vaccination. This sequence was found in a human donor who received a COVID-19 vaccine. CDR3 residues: CASSPRTTSDNEKLFF. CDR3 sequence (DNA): TGTGCCAGCTCACCTCGAACGACGAGCGATAATGAAAAACTGTTTTTT.